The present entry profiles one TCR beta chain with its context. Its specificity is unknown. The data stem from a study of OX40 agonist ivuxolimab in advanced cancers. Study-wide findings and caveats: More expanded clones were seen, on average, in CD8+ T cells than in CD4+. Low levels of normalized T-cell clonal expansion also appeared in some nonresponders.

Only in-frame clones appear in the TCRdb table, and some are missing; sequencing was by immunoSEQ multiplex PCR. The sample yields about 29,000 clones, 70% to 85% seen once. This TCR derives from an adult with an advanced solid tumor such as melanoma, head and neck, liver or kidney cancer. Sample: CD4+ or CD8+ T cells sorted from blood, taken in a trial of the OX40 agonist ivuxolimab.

The CDR3 spells CASNRAGYEQYF. CDR3 nucleotide sequence: TGTGCCAGCAATAGAGCGGGCTACGAGCAGTACTTC. V and J are TRBV2 and TRBJ2-7, with D possibly matching TRBD2 (6 bases). The germline V gene has CDR1 SNHLY and CDR2 FYNNEI. Trimming left V 7 bases short and J 3 bases short, with 10 bases between. CDR3 length: 12 residues.